These 9 T cell receptor beta chains share one sample of origin, sequenced in a study of T cells in Graves' hyperthyroidism and ophthalmopathy. What was amplified from RNA transcripts were TCR beta CDR3 regions. The HTBI primer set served for first-round RT-PCR of the TCR CDR3. MiXCR, run by TCRdb on the multiplex PCR reads, gives a single entry per CDR3 protein. This table has approximately 420,000 distinct CDR3 sequences, 15% appearing once. The source material was blood. The receptor source for this set is a woman aged 25 to 39 with Graves' hyperthyroidism.

The chain couples TRBV7-3 to TRBJ2-3, with 8 bases aligning to TRBD2. This CDR3 has 14 amino acids. Germline V gene lookup returns CDR1 SGHTA and CDR2 FQGTGA. The V gene end was trimmed by 4 bases and the J gene end by 4 bases; junction bases not matched to a gene: 4. The CDR3 region is CASSSVAGSDTQYF. In DNA form, the CDR3 reads TGTGCCAGCAGCTCCGTAGCGGGATCAGATACGCAGTATTTT.

The table lists this clonotype with a few counts. The chain links TRBV5-8 to TRBJ2-3; D unresolved. The CDR3 has 13 amino acids. The V gene lost 4 bases and the J gene lost 3 bases, with 9 bases spanning the gap. The germline CDR1 and CDR2 sequences are SGHTS and YDEGEE. In DNA form, the CDR3 reads TGTGCCAGCAGCACCGACGCTACAGATACGCAGTATTTT. Its translation: CASSTDATDTQYF.

This clonotype was picked up many times. V and J are TRBV9 and TRBJ2-7, with D uncertain. With 3 bases removed from V and 6 bases from J, the gap between germline ends came to 19 bases. This CDR3 has 15 residues. Germline V lookup: CDR1 SGDLS, CDR2 YYNGEE. CDR3 coding DNA: TGTGCCAGCAGCGGCGACCCGTCCCCACTTCGCGAGCAGTACTTC. The encoded protein is CASSGDPSPLREQYF.

This clonotype has only a few counts. This chain's CDR3 is CASSFLGPNTEAFF. CDR3 sequence (DNA): TGTGCCAGCAGTTTCCTCGGACCGAACACTGAAGCTTTCTTT. The rearrangement links TRBV27 to TRBJ1-1; D ambiguous. V was pared by 3 bases and J by 1 base, with 9 bases between. The germline CDR1 and CDR2 sequences are MNHEY and SMNVEV (reference sequence). CDR3 length: 14 amino acids.

This clonotype has at least ten counts. The chain carries TRBV28 and TRBJ1-2; D remains unclear. Deletions cut 2 bases from V and 0 bases from J, with 10 bases between. CDR1 is MDHEN, CDR2 SYDVKM, per germline. This CDR3 is built from 15 residues. CDR3 amino acids: CASSLGIGSNYGYTF. CDR3 bases: TGTGCCAGCAGTTTAGGGATCGGATCTAACTATGGCTACACCTTC.

This clonotype was counted once. The chain recombines TRBV6-2 or TRBV6-3 with TRBJ1-2, with TRBD1 matching over 8 bases. The J segment lost 4 bases and the V segment lost 8 bases, leaving 6 bases of the junction unmatched. Germline assignment: CDR1 MNHEY and CDR2 SVGEGT. The CDR3 has 13 amino acids. The CDR3 protein is CASQGQGGYGYTF. The CDR3 bases are TGTGCCAGCCAAGGACAGGGCGGCTATGGCTACACCTTC.

This clonotype was recorded a few times. This chain joins TRBV24-1 and TRBJ2-5; tentatively, D is TRBD2 (7 bases). Germline lookup yields CDR1 KGHDR and CDR2 SFDVKD. The CDR3 spans 13 residues. Deletions cut 5 bases from V and 11 bases from J, with 17 bases between. CDR3 nucleotides: TGTGCCACCAGTGCCTTAAAGGGGGGGACGCAGTACTTC. Translated: CATSALKGGTQYF.

In this sample, this clonotype turned up many times. The rearrangement joins TRBV18 to TRBJ2-3, with D hard to call. The ends were cut back, 2 bases at V and 0 bases at J, with 15 bases in the middle. CDR1 is KGHSH and CDR2 is LQKENI in the germline V gene. This CDR3 has 17 amino acids. CDR3 coding DNA: TGTGCCAGCTCACCAATCGACGTGTCATTTAGCACAGATACGCAGTATTTT. Amino acid sequence: CASSPIDVSFSTDTQYF.

This clonotype was seen a handful of times. The V call is TRBV19, the J call TRBJ1-6; D is uncertain. The CDR3 is 16 residues long. The germline gives CDR1 LNHDA, CDR2 SQIVND (reference sequence). Trimming cost V 1 base and J 7 bases, with 14 bases left between them. CDR3 bases: TGTGCCAGTAGTATAGTTCCCACGCTGGGGAATTCACCCCTCCACTTT. Translating it yields CASSIVPTLGNSPLHF.